Following are 17 T cell receptor beta chains from one sample sequenced in a study of cytomegalovirus exposure and HLA in healthy donors. Use of 60 Vbeta and 13 Jbeta primers characterized the PCR. The repertoire was sequenced with immunoSEQ multiplex PCR; TCRdb's copy has only in-frame clones and lacks some. The table records about 76,000 clones, around two thirds of them present only once. Material for sequencing was PBMCs. The receptors derive from a man between 60 and 75 years old in good health and CMV-seropositive.

The chain couples TRBV27 to TRBJ1-6; D remains ambiguous. Germline assignment: CDR1 MNHEY and CDR2 SMNVEV (reference sequence). This CDR3 comprises 12 residues. The V end lost 6 bases, the J end lost 7 bases, and 7 bases lay between the germline ends. The CDR3 bases are TGTGCCAGCAGCATACTAAATTCACCCCTCCACTTT. Its translation: CASSILNSPLHF.

This rearrangement joins TRBV4-2 to TRBJ2-2; weak D call: TRBD1 (5 bases). Trimming removed 1 base from V and 0 bases from J, with 9 bases in between. This CDR3 is 16 amino acids long. Germline CDR1 LGHNA, CDR2 YNFKEQ. CDR3 in amino acids: CASSQGLGPNTGELFF. The CDR3 DNA follows: TGTGCCAGCAGCCAAGGCCTGGGGCCGAACACCGGGGAGCTGTTTTTT.

This clone was detected a few times. J is TRBJ1-6 and V is TRBV5-6; D not resolved. With 2 bases removed from V and 7 bases from J, the gap between germline ends came to 16 bases. The CDR3 is 16 residues long. CDR1 and CDR2 (germline): SGHDT, YYEEEE. Written as DNA, the CDR3 is TGTGCCAGCAGCTTTGGCTTGCGGGGTACAAATTCACCCCTCCACTTT. This encodes CASSFGLRGTNSPLHF.

This clone was detected only once. The chain recombines TRBV27 with TRBJ2-2; 8 bases map to TRBD2. Germline CDR1 and CDR2: MNHEY and SMNVEV (reference sequence). There are 15 residues in the CDR3. The junction had 9 bases not matched to a gene; V was cut back by 6 bases and J by 6 bases. The CDR3 protein is CASSPTSERPGELFF. The CDR3 nucleotides read TGTGCCAGCAGCCCGACTAGCGAGAGGCCCGGGGAGCTGTTTTTT.

The CDR3 DNA is TGCGCCAGCAGCCAAGATGAGGGGGCTACCTTCGGCGGGCAGTACTTC. Protein product: CASSQDEGATFGGQYF. The rearrangement joins TRBV4-1 to TRBJ2-7; 7 bases line up with TRBD1. The length of the CDR3 is 16 residues. Trimming at V came to 0 bases and at J to 9 bases, leaving 14 bases not matched to a gene. Germline V gene lookup returns CDR1 MGHRA and CDR2 YSYEKL.

The V and J genes are TRBV7-3 and TRBJ1-1; no firm D call. The germline V and J ends were trimmed by 2 bases and 1 base, with 5 bases remaining between them. CDR3 size: 13 residues. The germline CDR1 and CDR2 sequences are SGHTA and FQGTGA. The CDR3 DNA reads as TGTGCCAGCAGCTTAGCTACGAACACTGAAGCTTTCTTT. As protein: CASSLATNTEAFF.

The genes are TRBV5-6 and TRBJ1-2, with a tentative D call TRBD1 (5 bases). There are 14 residues in the CDR3. Germline V gives CDR1 SGHDT, CDR2 YYEEEE. V gave up 0 bases and J gave up 4 bases, with 10 bases separating them. CDR3 bases: TGTGCCAGCAGCTTGGGACAGAACCTCTATGGCTACACCTTC. As protein: CASSLGQNLYGYTF. The full variable domain, rest sourced from reference TRBV5-6 and TRBJ1-2, is DAGVTQSPTHLIKTRGQQVTLRCSPKSGHDTVSWYQQALGQGPQFIFQYYEEEERQRGNFPDRFSGHQFPNYSSELNVNALLLGDSALYLCASSLGQNLYGYTFGSGTRLTVV.

The chain joins TRBV7-2 to TRBJ2-6; 8 nucleotides align to TRBD1. The length of the CDR3 is 16 residues. The germline CDR1 and CDR2 sequences are SGHTA and FQGNSA. With 4 bases clipped from V and 4 bases from J, the junction kept 6 bases outside the gene matches. In DNA form, the CDR3 reads TGTGCCAGCAGCTCCGGGACAGGTCTGGGGGCCAACGTCCTGACTTTC. Protein product: CASSSGTGLGANVLTF.

This sequence joins TRBV30 and TRBJ1-1, with no clear D. V was pared by 0 bases and J by 1 base, with 12 bases between. Germline V gene data show CDR1 as GTSNPN and CDR2 as SVGIG (reference sequence). The CDR3 is 15 residues long. DNA of the CDR3: TGTGCCTGGAGTGTACGATTCGAGGAGAACACTGAAGCTTTCTTT. Encoded protein: CAWSVRFEENTEAFF.

CDR3 bases: TGTGCCAGTAGTATAGGGGACAGGGACGACGAGCAGTACTTC. The encoded protein is CASSIGDRDDEQYF. The chain uses TRBV19 and TRBJ2-7, with 9 bases that match TRBD1. Germline V lookup: CDR1 LNHDA, CDR2 SQIVND (reference sequence). The ends lost 1 base at V and 5 bases at J; junction bases unmatched: 3. The CDR3 is 14 residues long.

This chain connects TRBV4-1 to TRBJ2-7; weak D call: TRBD1 (5 bases). CDR3 size: 16 residues. Between the trimmed V and J ends, which lost 0 bases and 5 bases, there was a span of 17 bases. Germline V gene data show CDR1 as MGHRA and CDR2 as YSYEKL. CDR3 in DNA: TGCGCCAGCAGCCAAGAGGGGTCAGGGCTCGTGAACGAGCAGTACTTC. This encodes CASSQEGSGLVNEQYF.

The chain employs TRBV19 and TRBJ1-2; a weak D match, TRBD1 (6 bases). Trimming took 6 bases from V and 8 from J, leaving 19 bases between them. CDR3 length equals 14 residues. Germline assignment: CDR1 LNHDA and CDR2 SQIVND (reference sequence). CDR3 in DNA: TGTGCCAGTAGCACCGGGACAACTACGGGAGGCTACACCTTC. Its translation is CASSTGTTTGGYTF.

This clone was found a few times. Other nucleotide sequences in the sample specify the same CDR3. The rearrangement links TRBV18 to TRBJ2-3; D unresolved. The V end was cut by 1 base, the J end by 3 bases, with 5 bases between. This CDR3 spans 13 amino acids. CDR1 KGHSH and CDR2 LQKENI come from the germline V gene. CDR3 region: CASSPLVTDTQYF. The CDR3 nucleotides read TGTGCCAGCTCACCACTAGTTACAGATACGCAGTATTTT.

The chain joins TRBV29-1 to TRBJ2-1; TRBD2 aligns across 7 bases. This CDR3 contains 12 residues. Germline CDR1 reads SQVTM; CDR2 reads ANQGSEA. V was clipped by 5 bases and J by 5 bases; unmatched bases: 3. The CDR3 loop is CSVRDYNNEQFF. Written as DNA, the CDR3 is TGCAGCGTTAGGGACTACAACAATGAGCAGTTCTTC.

This clone was recorded a few times. This chain joins TRBV6-1 and TRBJ1-2; possible D gene TRBD1, 5 bases. The germline V and J ends were trimmed by 7 bases and 7 bases, with 16 bases remaining between them. CDR1 and CDR2 from the germline V gene are MNHNS and SASEGT. The CDR3 length is 13 residues. The CDR3 loop reads CASTPGLKGGYTF. CDR3 DNA sequence: TGTGCCAGCACTCCGGGACTAAAGGGTGGCTACACCTTC.

The rearrangement uses TRBV5-4 and TRBJ2-7; the D gene is possibly TRBD2 (6 bases). V was shortened by 0 bases and J by 5 bases, with 15 bases between the two germline ends. Germline-derived CDR1 and CDR2 are SGHNT and YYREEE (reference sequence). This CDR3 is built from 15 residues. The CDR3 loop is CASSLGWGTLHEQYF. The CDR3 DNA sequence: TGTGCCAGCAGCTTGGGGTGGGGGACTCTCCACGAGCAGTACTTC. Based on the CDR3 plus reference TRBV5-4 and TRBJ2-7, the full variable domain is ETGVTQSPTHLIKTRGQQVTLRCSSQSGHNTVSWYQQALGQGPQFIFQYYREEENGRGNFPPRFSGLQFPNYSSELNVNALELDDSALYLCASSLGWGTLHEQYFGPGTRLTVT.

The J gene is TRBJ1-3, the V gene TRBV5-4; D unclear. V was cut by 5 bases and J by 2 bases, with 8 bases left in between. CDR1 SGHNT and CDR2 YYREEE come from the germline V gene (reference sequence). CDR3 size: 13 residues. CDR3 in amino acids: CASSEVPGNTIYF. CDR3 nucleotide sequence: TGTGCCAGCAGTGAGGTCCCTGGAAACACCATATATTTT.